The 17 T cell receptor beta chains in this list originate from one sample, sequenced in a study of blood T cell repertoires in COVID-19. TCRdb keeps only in-frame clones here, not all; method: immunoSEQ multiplex PCR. The sample shows tens of thousands of clones, about 86% of them seen only once. Source material: peripheral blood. The receptors originated from a human donor in a cohort sampled during active COVID-19.

This clone turned up a few times. The rearrangement joins TRBV28 to TRBJ1-5; 7 bases agree with TRBD1. This CDR3 region has 15 residues. The V segment lost 7 bases and the J segment 11 bases; nucleotides outside the gene matches: 17. Germline assignment: CDR1 MDHEN and CDR2 SYDVKM. The CDR3 spells CASTVRGPQGESQHF. DNA for the CDR3: TGTGCCAGCACCGTGAGGGGGCCGCAGGGGGAGTCCCAGCATTTT. The full variable domain, with the rest looked up from reference TRBV28 and TRBJ1-5, is DVKVTQSSRYLVKRTGEKVFLECVQDMDHENMFWYRQDPGLGLRLIYFSYDVKMKEKGDIPEGYSVSREKKERFSLILESASTNQTSMYLCASTVRGPQGESQHFGDGTRLSIL.

The chain has TRBV4-2 and TRBJ1-1; D is possibly TRBD1 (5 bases). The V end was cut by 4 bases, the J end by 2 bases, with 11 bases between. CDR1 is LGHNA and CDR2 is YNFKEQ in the germline V gene. The CDR3 totals 14 residues. This CDR3 reads CASSPPGLNTEAFF. The CDR3 nucleotides read TGTGCCAGCAGCCCCCCAGGGCTAAACACTGAAGCTTTCTTT.

The chain employs TRBV5-6 and TRBJ1-6; D is perhaps TRBD1 (6 bases). Looked up from germline, CDR1 is SGHDT and CDR2 is YYEEEE. The CDR3 extends over 17 amino acids. Trimming removed 4 bases from V and 0 bases from J, with 14 bases in between. The CDR3 sequence is CASSRWTERSYNSPLHF. CDR3 coding DNA: TGTGCCAGCAGCCGTTGGACAGAGCGCTCCTATAATTCACCCCTCCACTTT. The full variable domain, rest sourced from reference TRBV5-6 and TRBJ1-6, is DAGVTQSPTHLIKTRGQQVTLRCSPKSGHDTVSWYQQALGQGPQFIFQYYEEEERQRGNFPDRFSGHQFPNYSSELNVNALLLGDSALYLCASSRWTERSYNSPLHFGNGTRLTVT.

This clone was detected a few times. The chain carries TRBV2 and TRBJ1-6; D possibly corresponds to TRBD1 (6 bases). This CDR3 contains 15 residues. With 7 bases removed from V and 7 bases from J, the gap between germline ends came to 17 bases. CDR1 and CDR2 (germline): SNHLY, FYNNEI. CDR3 coding DNA: TGTGCCAGCACCGAAAACAGGGTGAGGAATTCACCCCTCCACTTT. It specifies CASTENRVRNSPLHF.

This chain connects TRBV4-3 to TRBJ1-1, with D possibly matching TRBD1 (6 bases). Germline values: CDR1 LGHNA, CDR2 YSLEER. This CDR3 is built from 15 residues. V was trimmed by 4 bases and J by 3 bases, leaving 15 bases between them. CDR3 residues: CASSPTRQGHTEAFF. The CDR3 bases are TGCGCCAGCAGCCCCACCAGGCAGGGGCACACTGAAGCTTTCTTT.

Only one count was recorded for this clone. This chain uses TRBV24-1 with TRBJ2-1, with unresolved D. V lost 1 base to trimming and J lost 4 bases, with 7 bases between them. The germline CDR1 and CDR2 sequences are KGHDR and SFDVKD. This CDR3 spans 14 amino acids. The CDR3 coding sequence is TGTGCCACCAGTGATTTAAGCGTGTACAATGAGCAGTTCTTC. Translating it yields CATSDLSVYNEQFF.

This chain joins TRBV5-1 and TRBJ2-7, with D possibly being TRBD1 (5 bases). This CDR3 has 13 amino acids. Trimming took off 7 bases at V and 2 bases at J, with 13 bases between the two ends. The germline gives CDR1 SGHRS, CDR2 YFSETQ. CDR3 in DNA: TGCGCCAGCTCGGCAGGGATAACCTACGAGCAGTACTTC. It encodes CASSAGITYEQYF.

In nucleotides, the CDR3 is TGTGCCAGCAGCTTTGCACAGACCCTCTACAATGAGCAGTTCTTC. Protein: CASSFAQTLYNEQFF. The V and J genes are TRBV7-6 and TRBJ2-1, with no clear D. Germline V gene data show CDR1 as SGHVS and CDR2 as FNYEAQ. CDR3 length: 15 amino acids. Trimming took 3 bases from V and 3 from J, leaving 12 bases between them.

This sequence joins TRBV7-8 and TRBJ2-7; no reliable D call. The germline gives CDR1 SGHVS, CDR2 FQNEAQ. The CDR3 spans 12 residues. V was trimmed by 5 bases and J by 0 bases, leaving 5 bases between them. CDR3 in DNA: TGTGCCAGCAGCCCCAGCTCCTACGAGCAGTACTTC. The encoded protein is CASSPSSYEQYF.

This chain uses TRBV4-2 with TRBJ2-7, with TRBD1 identical over 7 bases. The CDR3 contains 15 residues. Germline assignment: CDR1 LGHNA and CDR2 YNFKEQ. V lost 4 bases to trimming and J lost 4 bases; unmatched junction nucleotides: 10. Written as DNA, the CDR3 is TGTGCCAGCAGCCGGGCCGCCCAGGGGGAATACGAGCAGTACTTC. It specifies CASSRAAQGEYEQYF.

The V gene is TRBV9, the J gene TRBJ2-5; possibly TRBD1 for D (6 bases). Trimming shortened V by 3 bases and J by 7 bases, and 16 bases separated the two germline ends. This CDR3 contains 14 residues. Germline CDR1 SGDLS, CDR2 YYNGEE. This CDR3 is CASSGTAVLGTQYF. Here the CDR3 DNA reads TGTGCCAGCAGCGGGACAGCCGTGTTGGGGACCCAGTACTTC.

CDR3 residues: CASRVSGTGGYEQYF. The CDR3 region has the DNA TGTGCCAGCAGGGTCTCTGGGACAGGGGGATACGAGCAGTACTTC. This chain joins TRBV6-5 and TRBJ2-7; TRBD1 matches 11 bases. CDR1 is MNHEY and CDR2 is SVGAGI in the germline V gene. V shed 6 bases, J shed 4 bases, and the junction held 8 bases outside the gene matches. The CDR3 length is 15 residues.

V usage is TRBV6-5 and J usage is TRBJ1-1, with D possibly being TRBD1 (5 bases). Germline loops: CDR1 MNHEY, CDR2 SVGAGI. Between the trimmed V and J ends, which lost 6 bases and 11 bases, there was a span of 16 bases. The CDR3 spans 12 residues. The CDR3, as DNA: TGTGCCAGCAGCCGTTCCCAGGGAGGCGCTTTCTTT. Protein product: CASSRSQGGAFF.

The chain employs TRBV4-3 and TRBJ2-5; a possible D gene is TRBD2 (5 bases). The CDR3 totals 16 residues. The germline CDR1 and CDR2 sequences are LGHNA and YSLEER. Trimming pared 1 base from V and 7 bases from J, leaving 19 bases between. CDR3 amino acids: CASSQGFSVERGTQYF. The CDR3 DNA is TGCGCCAGCAGCCAAGGGTTTAGCGTGGAGCGTGGGACCCAGTACTTC.

The genes are TRBV3-1 (or the pseudogene TRBV3-2) and TRBJ1-1; D perhaps matches TRBD1 (5 bases). The CDR3 is made up of 15 amino acids. Germline V CDR1 and CDR2: LGHDT, YNNKEL (reference sequence). The germline V and J ends were trimmed by 1 base and 0 bases, with 9 bases remaining between them. This CDR3 reads CASSQAAGLNTEAFF. The CDR3 DNA is TGTGCCAGCAGCCAAGCAGCAGGGCTGAACACTGAAGCTTTCTTT.

The chain links TRBV28 to TRBJ1-4, with D perhaps TRBD1 (6 bases). The V end was cut by 2 bases, the J end by 3 bases, with 16 bases between. The germline gives CDR1 MDHEN, CDR2 SYDVKM. This CDR3 contains 17 residues. The CDR3 protein is CASSLPPDRYSNEKLFF. The CDR3 bases are TGTGCCAGCAGTTTACCCCCTGACAGGTACTCTAATGAAAAACTGTTTTTT. The complete variable domain, with remaining parts taken from reference TRBV28 and TRBJ1-4, reads DVKVTQSSRYLVKRTGEKVFLECVQDMDHENMFWYRQDPGLGLRLIYFSYDVKMKEKGDIPEGYSVSREKKERFSLILESASTNQTSMYLCASSLPPDRYSNEKLFFGSGTQLSVL.

This clone appeared a few times. The chain carries TRBV6-5 and TRBJ1-6, with D uncertain. V was pared by 2 bases and J by 6 bases, with 5 bases between. Germline loops: CDR1 MNHEY, CDR2 SVGAGI. CDR3 size: 13 residues. The CDR3 here is CASSYEVNSPLHF. CDR3 DNA sequence: TGTGCCAGCAGTTACGAGGTTAATTCACCCCTCCACTTT.